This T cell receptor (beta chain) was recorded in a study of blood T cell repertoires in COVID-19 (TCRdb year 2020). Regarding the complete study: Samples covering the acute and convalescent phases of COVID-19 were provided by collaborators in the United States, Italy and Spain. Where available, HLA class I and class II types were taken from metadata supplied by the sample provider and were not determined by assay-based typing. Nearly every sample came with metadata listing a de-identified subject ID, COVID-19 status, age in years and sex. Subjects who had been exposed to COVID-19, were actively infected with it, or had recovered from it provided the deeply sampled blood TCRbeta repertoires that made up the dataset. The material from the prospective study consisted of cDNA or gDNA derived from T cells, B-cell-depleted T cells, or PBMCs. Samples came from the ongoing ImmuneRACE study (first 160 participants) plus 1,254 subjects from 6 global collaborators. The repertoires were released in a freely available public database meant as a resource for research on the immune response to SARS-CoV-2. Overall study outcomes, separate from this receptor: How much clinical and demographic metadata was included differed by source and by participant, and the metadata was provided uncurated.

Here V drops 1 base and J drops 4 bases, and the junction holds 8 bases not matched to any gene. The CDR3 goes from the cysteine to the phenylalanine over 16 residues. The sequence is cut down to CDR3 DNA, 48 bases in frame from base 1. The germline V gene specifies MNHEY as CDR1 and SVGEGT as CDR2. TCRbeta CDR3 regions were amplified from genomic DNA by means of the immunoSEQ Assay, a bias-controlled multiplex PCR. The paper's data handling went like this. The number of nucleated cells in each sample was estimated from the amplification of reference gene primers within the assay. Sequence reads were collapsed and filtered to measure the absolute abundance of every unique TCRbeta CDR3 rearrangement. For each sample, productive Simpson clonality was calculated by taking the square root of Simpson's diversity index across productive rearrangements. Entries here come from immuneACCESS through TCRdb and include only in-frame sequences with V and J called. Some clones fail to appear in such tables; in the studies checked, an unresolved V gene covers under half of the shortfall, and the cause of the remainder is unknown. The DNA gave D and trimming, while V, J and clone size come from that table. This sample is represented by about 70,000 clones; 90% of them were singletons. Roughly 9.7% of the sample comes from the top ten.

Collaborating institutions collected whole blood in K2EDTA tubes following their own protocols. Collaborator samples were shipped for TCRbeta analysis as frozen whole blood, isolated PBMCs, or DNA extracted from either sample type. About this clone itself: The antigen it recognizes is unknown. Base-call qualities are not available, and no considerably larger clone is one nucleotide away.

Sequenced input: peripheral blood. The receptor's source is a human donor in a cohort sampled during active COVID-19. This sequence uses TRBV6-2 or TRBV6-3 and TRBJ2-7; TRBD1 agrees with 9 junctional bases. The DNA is TGTGCCAGCAGTTACTTTGACAGGGGGGGACCTTACGAGCAGTACTTC. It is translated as CASSYFDRGGPYEQYF.